This TCR beta chain stems from a study of beta chain features in type 1 diabetes. Looked up from germline, CDR1 is MDHEN and CDR2 is SYDVKM. Trimming left V 7 bases short and J 4 bases short, with 16 bases between. This CDR3 comprises 15 residues. A remark on this clone: The antigen is not known.

CD4+ cells of the naive, central memory, regulatory and stem cell-like memory types were sorted via CD45RO/CCR7/CD25/CD127/CD95/CD27. Investigators reverse transcribed all isolated RNA, so they sequenced expressed TCRB transcripts. Generated by immunoSEQ multiplex PCR, the TCRdb table keeps only in-frame clones and is missing some. Seen here are 810,000 or so clones, 15% to 20% observed once, and the top ten hold 0.023%. Study-level findings and limits: The naive, central memory and Treg TCRB repertoires of patients appeared to be more similar to one another than those of healthy donors.

This chain connects TRBV28 to TRBJ2-2; D is tentatively TRBD1 or TRBD2 (6 bases each). The sample comprised naive CD4+ T cells from blood. The receptor was derived from a woman aged 18-29 years in good health. CDR3 nucleotides: TGTGCCAGCATAGGGGGGCAGCGGACCACCGGGGAGCTGTTTTTT. Translating gives CASIGGQRTTGELFF.